Below, one T cell receptor beta chain is given with its context. The sample originates from a study of blood T cell repertoires in COVID-19. Study-wide context: The United States, Italy and Spain provided the acute and convalescent COVID-19 samples.

Authors' data handling: Amplification of reference gene primers provided the estimated nucleated cell counts. The protocol was immunoSEQ multiplex PCR, while the TCRdb copy is restricted to in-frame clones and leaves out a portion. The D gene and trimming were derived from the DNA, and the V and J assignments and clone size from that table. The table shows about 220,000 clones, with 80% to 85% occurring only once. During active infection, Seattle patients enrolled and were then monitored through disease. CDR1 and CDR2 from the germline V gene are KGHSH and LQKENI. This CDR3 is built from 15 residues. V lost 2 bases and J 0 bases, leaving 7 bases between the germline ends.

The chain carries TRBV18 and TRBJ1-4; the D is unclear. Sample: peripheral blood. This sequence was found in a woman between 65 and 79 years old with COVID-19, enrolled during active disease. The CDR3 region is CASSPFSATNEKLFF. The CDR3 DNA reads TGTGCCAGCTCACCATTTTCGGCAACTAATGAAAAACTGTTTTTT.